This note documents a single T cell receptor (beta chain) sequence. Assignments of participants to cohorts depended upon their own reported clinical history. The data are from a study of blood T cell repertoires in COVID-19. In the original processing: Amplified reference gene primers provided the basis for estimating nucleated cell counts. The assay was immunoSEQ multiplex PCR, and TCRdb's table has in-frame clones only and misses some. The V and J calls and clone size are taken from that table; D and trimming were inferred from the DNA. The sample yields 380,000 or so clones, around 87% seen once. CDR3 length equals 18 residues. Germline V gene sequence: CDR1 SGHVS, CDR2 FQNEAQ. V lost 1 base, J lost 4 bases, and 10 bases stayed unmatched.

The chain uses TRBV7-8 and TRBJ2-7; 13 positions match TRBD2. Source material: PBMCs or T cells enriched from blood (not recorded which). This receptor was identified in a man aged 30 to 45 who had recovered from COVID-19. CDR3 in amino acids: CASSLVPLAGGSHYEQYF. The DNA for the CDR3 is TGTGCCAGCAGCTTAGTCCCACTAGCGGGGGGGAGTCATTACGAGCAGTACTTC.